Sequencing of this T cell receptor (beta chain) was carried out in a study of blood T cells in healthy people across ages. The study, taken as a whole, reports: Researchers judged that diversity estimates from one million T cells fell short of true values.

Whenever a sample was processed, at least 7 million PBMCs were isolated. A second PCR of about 7 to 11 cycles used a sample-barcoded 5' primer and a J-beta primer mix. Every sample returned 2.5 million or more CDR3-containing paired-end reads. Via MiXCR, TCRdb re-called the 5' RACE reads, giving one row per CDR3 protein. Found here are over 600,000 distinct CDR3 sequences, roughly 46% of them singletons; the top ten hold around 18%. V trimming: 6 bases; J trimming: 1 base; junction bases outside the gene matches: 4. This CDR3 has 14 residues. Germline V gene data show CDR1 as MNHEY and CDR2 as SVGAGI. Comment on this clonotype: Its antigen is not known.

The chain carries TRBV6-5 and TRBJ2-3; 7 bases are a match to TRBD1. The TCR originated in a man older than 75 in good health. The source material was blood. The CDR3 loop is CASRNRGGTDTQYF. The DNA for the CDR3 is TGTGCCAGCAGGAACAGGGGAGGCACAGATACGCAGTATTTT.